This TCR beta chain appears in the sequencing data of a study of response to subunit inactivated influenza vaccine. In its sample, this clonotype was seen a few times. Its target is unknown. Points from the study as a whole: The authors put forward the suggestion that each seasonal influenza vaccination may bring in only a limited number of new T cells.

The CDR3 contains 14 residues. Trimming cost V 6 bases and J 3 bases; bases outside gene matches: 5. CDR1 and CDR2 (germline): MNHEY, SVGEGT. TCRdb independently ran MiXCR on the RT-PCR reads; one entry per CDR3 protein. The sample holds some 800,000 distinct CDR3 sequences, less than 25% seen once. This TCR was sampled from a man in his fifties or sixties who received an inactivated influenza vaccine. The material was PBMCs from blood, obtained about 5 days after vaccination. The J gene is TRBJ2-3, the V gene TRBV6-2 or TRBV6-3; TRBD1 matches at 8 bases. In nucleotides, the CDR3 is TGTGCCAGCAGGCGGACAGGGCGGACAGATACGCAGTATTTT. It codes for CASRRTGRTDTQYF.